The 3 T cell receptor beta chains listed next were all sequenced from one sample in a study of blood T cell repertoires in COVID-19. Method: immunoSEQ multiplex PCR; TCRdb's copy keeps in-frame clones and lacks some. The data show about 260,000 clones, about 88% seen once. Sequencing input: peripheral blood. Source of these receptors: a man between 60 and 75 years old who had recovered from COVID-19.

The rearrangement links TRBV18 to TRBJ1-2; D might be TRBD1 (5 bases). Per germline, CDR1 KGHSH and CDR2 LQKENI. V lost 3 bases to trimming and J lost 6 bases, with 11 bases between them. The CDR3 consists of 13 residues. In nucleotides, the CDR3 is TGTGCCAGCTCACCCGGAGGGGCAAATGGCTACACCTTC. The encoded protein is CASSPGGANGYTF.

J is TRBJ2-2 and V is TRBV19; 7 positions agree with TRBD1. The CDR3 has 15 residues. The germline gives CDR1 LNHDA, CDR2 SQIVND (reference sequence). The trim removed 5 bases at V and 6 bases at J, leaving 9 bases unmatched. Here the CDR3 reads CASSAPDRASGELFF. The CDR3 DNA sequence: TGTGCCAGTAGTGCCCCCGACAGGGCATCCGGGGAGCTGTTTTTT. Filled out from reference TRBV19 and TRBJ2-2, the complete variable domain reads DGGITQSPKYLFRKEGQNVTLSCEQNLNHDAMYWYRQDPGQGLRLIYYSQIVNDFQKGDIAEGYSVSREKKESFPLTVTSAQKNPTAFYLCASSAPDRASGELFFGEGSRLTVL.

The rearrangement joins TRBV5-6 to TRBJ2-7; 8 bases agree with TRBD1. After removal of 2 bases from V and 0 bases from J, the junction contained 4 bases not matched to a gene. This CDR3 contains 15 residues. CDR1 and CDR2 from the germline V gene are SGHDT and YYEEEE. The CDR3 nucleotides are TGTGCCAGCAGCTTCCGGGACAGGAGCTCCTACGAGCAGTACTTC. Translated: CASSFRDRSSYEQYF.